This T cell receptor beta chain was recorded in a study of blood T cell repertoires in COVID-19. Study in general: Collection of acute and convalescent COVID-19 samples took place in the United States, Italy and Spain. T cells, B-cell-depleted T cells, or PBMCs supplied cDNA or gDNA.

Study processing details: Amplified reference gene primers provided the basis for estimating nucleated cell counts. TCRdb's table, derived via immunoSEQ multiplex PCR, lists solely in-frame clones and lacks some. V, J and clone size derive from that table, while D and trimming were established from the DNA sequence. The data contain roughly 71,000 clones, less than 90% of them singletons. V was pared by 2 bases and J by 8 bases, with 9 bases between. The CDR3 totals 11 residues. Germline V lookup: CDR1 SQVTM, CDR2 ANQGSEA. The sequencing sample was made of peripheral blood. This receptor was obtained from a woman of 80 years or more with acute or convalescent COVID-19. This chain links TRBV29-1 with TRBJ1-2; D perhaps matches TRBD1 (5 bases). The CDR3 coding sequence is TGCAGCGTTGAACAGGGAAGGGGCTACACCTTC. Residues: CSVEQGRGYTF.